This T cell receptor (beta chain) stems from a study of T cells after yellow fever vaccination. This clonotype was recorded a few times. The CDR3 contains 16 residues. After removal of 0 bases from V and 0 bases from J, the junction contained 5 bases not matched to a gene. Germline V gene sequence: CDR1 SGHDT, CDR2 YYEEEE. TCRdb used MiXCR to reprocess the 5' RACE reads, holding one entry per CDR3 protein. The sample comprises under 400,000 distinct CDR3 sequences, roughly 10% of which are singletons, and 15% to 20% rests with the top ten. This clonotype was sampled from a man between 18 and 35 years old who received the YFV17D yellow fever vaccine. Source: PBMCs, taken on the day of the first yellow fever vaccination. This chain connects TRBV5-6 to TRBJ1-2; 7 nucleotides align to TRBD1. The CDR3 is CASSLDIGTANYGYTF. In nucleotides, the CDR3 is TGTGCCAGCAGCTTGGACATCGGGACAGCTAACTATGGCTACACCTTC.